This TCR beta chain comes out of a study of molecular identifiers for immune sequencing clone quantification. In the sort, naive CD8 T cells were defined as CD8+CD4-CCR7+CD45RA+. Library preparation followed earlier protocols using designated TCR primers. TCRdb re-analysed the PCR reads in MiXCR, keeping a single row per CDR3 protein. The sample includes approximately 100,000 distinct CDR3 sequences, 36% of them seen just once. This clonotype was counted ten times or more. Its antigen is undetermined. V was shortened by 0 bases and J by 2 bases, with 1 base between the two germline ends. The CDR3 extends over 12 amino acids. In germline, CDR1 is SGHKS, CDR2 YYEKEE (reference sequence). General study results and limits: Highly expanded clone sizes could end up underestimated if a barcode were shared by identical TCR molecules.

The sequenced sample consisted of naive CD8+ T cells from blood, with Jurkat cell RNA spiked in. This sample's subset: FACS-sorted CD8+CD4-CCR7+CD45RA+ naive T cells. The chain uses TRBV5-5 and TRBJ2-3; the D is unclear. The clonotype was recovered from a human donor in good health. Some libraries in this study had Jurkat cell RNA spiked in. CDR3 nucleotides: TGTGCCAGCAGCTTGGTCACAGATACGCAGTATTTT. Translating gives CASSLVTDTQYF. The complete variable domain, with remaining parts taken from reference TRBV5-5 and TRBJ2-3, reads DAGVTQSPTHLIKTRGQQVTLRCSPISGHKSVSWYQQVLGQGPQFIFQYYEKEERGRGNFPDRFSARQFPNYSSELNVNALLLGDSALYLCASSLVTDTQYFGPGTRLTVL.